The 17 T cell receptor beta chains below come from one sample, sequenced in a study of vaccination effects on CD4 cells after COVID-19. Generated by immunoSEQ multiplex PCR, the TCRdb table keeps only in-frame clones and is missing some. The sample contains under 65,000 clones, 65% to 80% of which appear only once. No antigen has been assigned to these receptors. CD4+ T cells specific for antigen were expanded with viral peptide pools by the ViraFEST assay before sequencing. Scientists isolated CD4+ T cells after a roughly nine-day culture period ended. This person caught SARS-CoV-2 sometime from March to December 2020, and PCR testing confirmed the infection. The source was CD4+ T cells from PBMCs cultured with HIV peptides, collected before COVID-19 vaccination. The subset: HIV-1 Nef peptide pool negative control/reference culture. The receptors here all came from a human donor who had a prior SARS-CoV-2 infection.

The chain joins TRBV5-1 to TRBJ2-2, with D perhaps matching TRBD1 (7 bases). The V gene's germline CDR1 is SGHRS and CDR2 YFSETQ. Between the trimmed V and J ends, which lost 7 bases and 4 bases, there was a span of 8 bases. This CDR3 is 12 amino acids long. The CDR3 protein is CASQGGTGELFF. Written as DNA, the CDR3 is TGCGCCAGCCAGGGGGGCACCGGGGAGCTGTTTTTT.

The J gene is TRBJ1-5, the V gene TRBV5-6; 8 bases are shared with TRBD1. The CDR3 spans 15 residues. With V trimmed by 0 bases and J by 7 bases, 6 bases remained unmatched. The germline CDR1 and CDR2 sequences are SGHDT and YYEEEE. The CDR3 sequence is CASSLGTGIGQPQHF. CDR3 in DNA: TGTGCCAGCAGCTTGGGGACAGGGATTGGGCAGCCCCAGCATTTT.

This clone has a handful of counts. The gene calls are TRBV19 and TRBJ2-7; D may be TRBD2 (5 bases). The CDR3 spans 13 residues. Trimming shortened V by 5 bases and J by 6 bases, and 14 bases separated the two germline ends. Germline-derived CDR1 and CDR2 are LNHDA and SQIVND (reference sequence). This CDR3 is CASSAQTGGEQYF. The DNA of the CDR3 is TGTGCCAGTAGTGCCCAGACTGGAGGCGAGCAGTACTTC.

This clone was detected once. Distinct nucleotide sequences in the sample also encode this CDR3. The rearrangement joins TRBV6-5 to TRBJ2-1, with TRBD1 matching over 7 bases. This CDR3 comprises 13 residues. V lost 5 bases and J lost 4; bases outside the gene matches: 2. The germline gives CDR1 MNHEY, CDR2 SVGAGI. The CDR3 coding sequence is TGTGCCAGCAGTAGGGACAGTTACAATGAGCAGTTCTTC. Amino acids: CASSRDSYNEQFF.

The rearrangement links TRBV4-1 to TRBJ1-1; no definite D call. Germline-derived CDR1 and CDR2 are MGHRA and YSYEKL. The CDR3 covers 13 residues. The germline V and J ends were trimmed by 3 bases and 11 bases, with 16 bases remaining between them. The CDR3 protein is CASSQRGGDEAFF. The CDR3 DNA is TGCGCCAGCAGCCAGCGGGGTGGGGATGAGGCTTTCTTT.

The chain carries TRBV11-2 and TRBJ2-5, with D perhaps TRBD2 (6 bases). The ends were cut back, 5 bases at V and 5 bases at J, with 18 bases in the middle. The CDR3 is 15 amino acids. Germline CDR1 SGHAT, CDR2 FQNNGV. CDR3 nucleotides: TGTGCCAGCAGCCAGGAGGGAACGGGATATGAGACCCAGTACTTC. Encoded protein: CASSQEGTGYETQYF.

The genes are TRBV5-1 and TRBJ1-1, with D unresolved. This CDR3 contains 14 residues. V lost 0 bases, J lost 3 bases, and 9 bases lay in between. CDR1 and CDR2 (germline): SGHRS, YFSETQ. CDR3 in DNA: TGCGCCAGCAGCTTGGACACAGCGTACACTGAAGCTTTCTTT. Translating it yields CASSLDTAYTEAFF.

The rearrangement joins TRBV11-3 to TRBJ2-5; maybe TRBD2 (5 bases). Trimming removed 5 bases at V and 2 bases at J, with 12 bases between. Germline V CDR1 and CDR2: SGHNT, YENEEA. The CDR3 has 14 residues. The DNA of the CDR3 is TGTGCCAGCAGCCCCCCGGGATTGCAAGAGACCCAGTACTTC. Protein sequence: CASSPPGLQETQYF.

This clone occurred once. The V gene is TRBV9, the J gene TRBJ2-3, with D possibly being TRBD1 (6 bases). Germline V gene sequence: CDR1 SGDLS, CDR2 YYNGEE. Deletions cut 2 bases from V and 6 bases from J, with 10 bases between. The CDR3 consists of 13 residues. The CDR3 coding sequence is TGTGCCAGCAGCGTGGGGGCGGACGATACGCAGTATTTT. Translating it yields CASSVGADDTQYF.

The J gene is TRBJ2-5, the V gene TRBV9, with D perhaps TRBD1 (6 bases). The V and J ends lost 4 bases and 4 bases respectively, with 20 bases between them. This CDR3 contains 16 residues. Germline V gene sequence: CDR1 SGDLS, CDR2 YYNGEE. The CDR3 is CASSLRLGHQGETQYF. Written as DNA, the CDR3 is TGTGCCAGCAGCCTTCGCCTGGGACACCAGGGAGAGACCCAGTACTTC.

The gene calls are TRBV7-2 and TRBJ1-2, with D possibly being TRBD1 (5 bases). V was trimmed by 3 bases and J by 4 bases, leaving 15 bases between them. This CDR3 spans 15 amino acids. Germline loops: CDR1 SGHTA, CDR2 FQGNSA. DNA for the CDR3: TGTGCCAGCAGCTTTTCCAGGGAGTCTTCCTATGGCTACACCTTC. This codes for CASSFSRESSYGYTF.

The chain joins TRBV19 to TRBJ1-1, with a tentative D call TRBD1 (5 bases). The CDR3 has 19 amino acids. V gave up 1 base and J gave up 4 bases, with 25 bases separating them. The V gene's germline CDR1 is LNHDA and CDR2 SQIVND (reference sequence). This chain's CDR3 is CASSIVLISRGGAGTEAFF. The CDR3 DNA is TGTGCCAGTAGTATAGTCTTAATTTCCCGCGGAGGGGCGGGCACTGAAGCTTTCTTT.

The V gene is TRBV15, the J gene TRBJ1-2; 8 bases map to TRBD1. The CDR3 has 15 residues. Germline CDR1 is LNHNV and CDR2 is YYDKDF (reference sequence). The ends lost 5 bases at V and 7 bases at J; junction bases unmatched: 12. This CDR3 reads CATSPDRGPFSGYTF. CDR3 sequence (DNA): TGTGCCACCAGCCCCGACAGGGGCCCCTTTTCTGGCTACACCTTC.

The chain employs TRBV2 and TRBJ1-5, with D maybe TRBD1 (5 bases). CDR3 length: 15 residues. The ends were cut back, 8 bases at V and 4 bases at J, with 18 bases in the middle. CDR1 and CDR2 (germline): SNHLY, FYNNEI. The CDR3 protein is CASCVEGRANQPQHF. The CDR3 DNA is TGTGCCAGCTGCGTAGAGGGGCGCGCAAATCAGCCCCAGCATTTT.

The rearrangement uses TRBV28 and TRBJ2-3, with 11 bases fitting TRBD2. The germline gives CDR1 MDHEN, CDR2 SYDVKM. Trimming took 9 bases from V and 3 from J; bases not matched to a gene: 5. CDR3 length: 14 residues. The CDR3 protein is CASQTSGRTDTQYF. The DNA of the CDR3 is TGTGCCAGTCAAACTAGCGGGAGAACAGATACGCAGTATTTT.

The chain couples TRBV7-2 to TRBJ2-7; perhaps TRBD2 as D (6 bases). CDR1 and CDR2 from the germline V gene are SGHTA and FQGNSA. The CDR3 runs 15 residues. V was clipped by 5 bases and J by 0 bases, with 14 bases between them. The CDR3 protein is CASSRGLLSSYEQYF. In DNA form, the CDR3 reads TGTGCCAGCAGCCGGGGACTGCTGAGCTCCTACGAGCAGTACTTC.

This chain connects TRBV5-1 to TRBJ2-1; 13 bases fit TRBD2. This CDR3 has 18 residues. The V and J ends lost 4 bases and 1 base, in that order; junction bases with no gene match: 8. Germline V lookup: CDR1 SGHRS, CDR2 YFSETQ. The CDR3 region is CASSARTSGGGSYNEQFF. The CDR3 DNA follows: TGCGCCAGCAGCGCCAGGACTAGCGGGGGAGGGTCCTACAATGAGCAGTTCTTC.